This entry describes one T cell receptor beta chain. The sample originates from a study of shared T cell receptors in the human thymus. V was clipped by 5 bases and J by 3 bases; unmatched bases: 3. Germline V CDR1 and CDR2: SGHTA, FQGNSA. The CDR3 consists of 15 residues. Method: immunoSEQ multiplex PCR; TCRdb's copy keeps in-frame clones and lacks some. The repertoire has 630,000 or so clones, around 87% of them found once; the top ten carry under 0.01%. Separately, the same data were catalogued under a study of human thymus T cells. That work adds: Healthy Finnish infants having corrective surgery for congenital heart defects served as donors. The thymus tissue came from resections taken during corrective heart surgery. Gene usage (both V and J) appeared biased in thymic and blood repertoires.

This chain connects TRBV7-2 to TRBJ2-7, with 14 bases matching TRBD2. Sequencing was done on a sample of thymocytes. The receptor was derived from a boy younger than two with a congenital heart defect. This chain's CDR3 is CASSVGLAGVYEQYF. The CDR3 DNA follows: TGTGCCAGCAGCGTGGGACTAGCGGGAGTCTACGAGCAGTACTTC.